This T cell receptor beta chain was identified during a study of identical twins. The authors used template switching to add a universal primer site and gave cDNA unique molecular identifiers. TCRdb fed the 5' RACE reads into MiXCR, producing one record per CDR3 protein. The data show roughly 750,000 distinct CDR3 sequences, 21% seen once. Trimming removed 4 bases at V and 8 bases at J, with 15 bases between. The CDR3 spans 13 residues. In germline, CDR1 is SGDLS, CDR2 YYNGEE. These same records also appear under a second study, on T cells expressing NK-cell markers. That investigation notes: Eight donors were sequenced, of whom seven were HCMV-seropositive, while the remaining one was HCMV-seronegative. T cells sorted in several experiments were restricted to alpha-beta TCR T cells by an anti-gamma-delta TCR antibody. These clonotypes also led the CD3+CD56-NKG2C+ fraction in several donors.

The sequenced sample was PBMCs. The origin of this receptor is a woman in her late teens or twenties in good health. The chain joins TRBV9 to TRBJ1-2; D is unresolved. The CDR3 reads CASSPGKREGYTF. The CDR3 DNA follows: TGTGCCAGCAGCCCCGGGAAAAGGGAGGGCTACACCTTC.